Reported below is one T cell receptor (beta chain). The record originates from a study of blood T cell repertoires in COVID-19. Background on the study: The samples span acute and convalescent COVID-19 from the United States, Italy and Spain.

This CDR3 spans 15 amino acids. Germline-derived CDR1 and CDR2 are LGHDT and YNNKEL (reference sequence). The trim removed 4 bases at V and 2 bases at J, leaving 7 bases unmatched. Method: immunoSEQ multiplex PCR; TCRdb's copy keeps in-frame clones and lacks some. This sample has roughly 230,000 clones, with roughly 80% found just once. What was sequenced was peripheral blood. This sequence originates from a woman between 50 and 59 years old with acute or convalescent COVID-19. This sequence joins TRBV3-1 (or the pseudogene TRBV3-2) and TRBJ2-5; 7 bases are a match to TRBD2. CDR3 bases: TGTGCCAGCAGCCTACCGACGGGAGGACAAGAGACCCAGTACTTC. Translating gives CASSLPTGGQETQYF.